This TCR beta chain was identified during a study of human T cells and chemical hapten exposure (dated by TCRdb to the early 2020s). About the study as a whole: For sensitization, 2% DPC in acetone was applied to an approximately 2 cm by approximately 2 cm area of upper inner arm skin. Libraries were combined into a pool for sequencing, and differences in TCR yield between samples came mainly from small differences in library volumes within the pool. Patient blood was sampled pre-sensitization (week 0) and at 2, 6 and about 24 weeks after DPC sensitization. For TCR sequencing, blood came from 25 to 35 alopecia patients at anywhere from one to four time points (pre-sensitization, 2, 6 and 24 weeks). Throughout the study period of about 23 weeks, patients also received therapeutic DPC doses to the scalp every week. The mostly female patient cohort included alopecia areata with under or over 50% scalp involvement, alopecia totalis and alopecia universalis. Patch testing on the upper back used Finn chambers containing 0.01% DPC, with scoring done after 6 days according to International Contact Dermatitis Research Group standards. This study followed changes in the peripheral blood TCR repertoire in vivo during primary and secondary sensitization of alopecia patients to the hapten diphenylcyclopropenone (DPC). The paper as a whole reports these results and caveats: After repeated subsampling, changes were observed in the strength of the expansion versus patch-test correlation and in the threshold at which the correlation became significant. Because all patients had alopecia, a presumed autoimmune disease, the immune response of the patients might differ from that of healthy individuals. Expanded TCRs formed significantly more large CDR3 similarity clusters than pre-sensitization or healthy control sets, consistent with antigen-driven responses. A positive correlation was found between the number of PT1 expanded TCRs and patch test score, with significance reached at thresholds 8, 16 and 32 but not 4. DPC sensitization did not change how many TCRs were above 1 in 1000 frequency, and no evidence was found of alterations in global repertoire structure.

In the paper's terms, the time point label means: pre-sensitization, week 0. What the treatment or condition label conveys for this sample: therapeutic diphenylcyclopropenone sensitization with weekly scalp DPC. Blood at each patch-test visit was drawn before the patch test was applied. Patients were considered eligible if aged 18 to 70, diagnosed with alopecia and deemed suitable for DPC therapy, and patients were excluded if pregnant. Unfractionated whole blood was collected in Tempus Blood RNA tubes, and total RNA was extracted from that blood. Inclusive of the bounding cysteine and phenylalanine, the CDR3 is 11 residues long. Only CDR3 DNA remains: 33 bases, in frame from the first base. The germline ends are 4 bases apart after V is trimmed by 2 bases and J by 11 bases. The CDR1 and CDR2 encoded by the germline V gene are MDHEN and SYDVKM. Libraries were prepared through RACE. These reads were obtained on a NextSeq 500. Library preparation attached unique molecular identifiers to individual cDNA molecules for quantitative, reproducible TCR counting. Both TCR alpha and TCR beta chains were sequenced from each blood RNA sample. The paper's data handling went like this. A median of about 87,000 TCRs per sample was observed, with a range of about 23,224 to 690,600. The Decombinator software suite was used to annotate V, J and CDR3 in the TCR reads. For PS versus PT1 abundance plots, all samples were subsampled to the same number of TCRs (28,000). Expanded TCRs were defined as absent before sensitization and observed at least eight times at the 2-week time point. TCRdb reprocessed the public reads (quality trimming at Q25 with fastp, clone calling with MiXCR) and kept in-frame beta chains. Merged by CDR3 protein, the rows form single entries marked with the most common genes and DNA. These V and J calls rely on TCRdb rather than the paper's analysis. This sample gives roughly 90,000 distinct CDR3 sequences in total; approximately 9.9% of them show up just once. The ten top clones hold around 3.6% of the sample.

This clonotype was counted many times. Its binding antigen is unknown. It has no much larger one-base neighbor in the sample; base qualities were not kept. This specimen was whole blood, taken in connection with sensitization to the hapten diphenylcyclopropenone (DPC). The chain employs TRBV28 and TRBJ1-6; confidence is insufficient to name the D gene. This receptor was taken from a middle-aged woman with alopecia areata. Some clones in this sample may be carry-over from other donors' samples. CDR3 loop: CASSLRPPLHF. The nucleotides are TGTGCCAGCAGTTTAAGACCACCCCTCCACTTT.